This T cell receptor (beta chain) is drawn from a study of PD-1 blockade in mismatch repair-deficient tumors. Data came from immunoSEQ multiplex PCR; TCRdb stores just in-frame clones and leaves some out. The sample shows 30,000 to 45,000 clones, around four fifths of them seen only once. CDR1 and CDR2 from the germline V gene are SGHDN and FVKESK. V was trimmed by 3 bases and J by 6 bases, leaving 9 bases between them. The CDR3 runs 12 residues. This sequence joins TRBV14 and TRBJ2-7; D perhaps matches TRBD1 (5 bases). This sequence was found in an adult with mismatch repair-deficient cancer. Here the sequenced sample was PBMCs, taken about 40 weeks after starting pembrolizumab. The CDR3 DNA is TGTGCCAGCAGCCATGTAGGGGCCGAGCAGTACTTC. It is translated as CASSHVGAEQYF.